These 18 T cell receptor beta chains share one sample of origin, sequenced in a study of blood T cell repertoires in COVID-19. Assay used: immunoSEQ multiplex PCR; TCRdb lists only in-frame clones, some missing. This sample has about 260,000 clones, with more than 75% found just once. Sequencing was carried out using peripheral blood. These receptors were collected from a middle-aged man who had recovered from COVID-19.

The chain carries TRBV28 and TRBJ1-2; D is possibly TRBD1 (6 bases). Per germline, CDR1 MDHEN and CDR2 SYDVKM. The CDR3 is 15 amino acids. V lost 5 bases and J lost 4, with 17 bases in between. The CDR3 sequence: CASSIAPGASYGYTF. The CDR3 bases are TGTGCCAGCAGTATAGCACCAGGGGCCAGCTATGGCTACACCTTC.

The rearrangement uses TRBV9 and TRBJ1-2; 8 bases align to TRBD1. The germline V gene encodes CDR1 SGDLS and CDR2 YYNGEE. This CDR3 region has 15 residues. V trimming: 4 bases; J trimming: 0 bases; junction bases outside the gene matches: 5. CDR3 region: CASSTRQGTNYGYTF. CDR3 bases: TGTGCCAGCAGCACCCGACAGGGGACTAACTATGGCTACACCTTC.

The rearrangement uses TRBV2 and TRBJ2-7, with 9 bases that match TRBD1. After removal of 3 bases from V and 9 bases from J, the junction contained 3 bases not matched to a gene. The CDR3 contains 12 residues. Germline V gene data show CDR1 as SNHLY and CDR2 as FYNNEI. CDR3 protein: CASSDDRGMQYF. In DNA form, the CDR3 reads TGTGCCAGCAGTGATGACAGGGGGATGCAGTACTTC. Variable domain in full (rest from reference TRBV2 and TRBJ2-7): EPEVTQTPSHQVTQMGQEVILRCVPISNHLYFYWYRQILGQKVEFLVSFYNNEISEKSEIFDDQFSVERPDGSNFTLKIRSTKLEDSAMYFCASSDDRGMQYFGPGTRLTVT.

The V gene is TRBV25-1, the J gene TRBJ1-6; 9 bases fit TRBD1. V was clipped by 2 bases and J by 6 bases; unmatched bases: 11. Germline V gene lookup returns CDR1 MGHDK and CDR2 SYGVNS. The CDR3 runs 18 residues. The DNA for the CDR3 is TGTGCCAGCAGTGAAAGGCCCGGACAGGGGATAATTAATTCACCCCTCCACTTT. Translation: CASSERPGQGIINSPLHF.

This chain uses TRBV7-2 with TRBJ2-1; 10 positions match TRBD1. CDR1 SGHTA and CDR2 FQGNSA come from the germline V gene. This CDR3 is built from 15 residues. V was pared by 0 bases and J by 6 bases, with 2 bases of the junction left unmatched. CDR3: CASSLATGGFNEQFF. For the CDR3, the DNA is TGTGCCAGCAGCTTAGCGACAGGGGGCTTCAATGAGCAGTTCTTC.

The V and J genes are TRBV5-4 and TRBJ2-7; 7 nucleotides align to TRBD1. This CDR3 region has 13 residues. Trimming took 6 bases from V and 0 from J; bases not matched to a gene: 3. CDR1 SGHNT and CDR2 YYREEE come from the germline V gene (reference sequence). The CDR3 region has the DNA TGTGCCAGCACCAGGACAGGCTCCTACGAGCAGTACTTC. It yields the protein CASTRTGSYEQYF.

The chain couples TRBV30 to TRBJ2-2; tentative D call: TRBD1 (7 bases). V gave up 5 bases and J gave up 2 bases, with 12 bases separating them. Germline-derived CDR1 and CDR2 are GTSNPN and SVGIG (reference sequence). The CDR3 length is 14 residues. The chain's CDR3 is CAWRGTVNTGELFF. The CDR3 DNA reads TGTGCCTGGCGGGGGACAGTTAACACCGGGGAGCTGTTTTTT.

V usage is TRBV6-5 and J usage is TRBJ2-1; TRBD2 agrees at 8 bases. This CDR3 region has 13 residues. In germline, CDR1 is MNHEY, CDR2 SVGAGI. Trimming removed 6 bases from V and 2 bases from J; junction bases left unmatched: 0. The CDR3 sequence is CASRGLAYNEQFF. The CDR3 DNA is TGTGCCAGCAGGGGACTAGCCTACAATGAGCAGTTCTTC.

The chain is built from TRBV30 and TRBJ1-5; 7 nucleotides match TRBD1. The length of the CDR3 is 15 residues. Germline V gene data show CDR1 as GTSNPN and CDR2 as SVGIG (reference sequence). V was pared by 3 bases and J by 3 bases, with 8 bases of the junction left unmatched. The CDR3 here is CAWSEGTVDNQPQHF. The CDR3 region has the DNA TGTGCCTGGAGCGAGGGGACAGTAGACAATCAGCCCCAGCATTTT.

The chain links TRBV7-9 to TRBJ2-3; the match to TRBD2 covers 10 bases. V shed 1 base, J shed 10 bases, and the junction held 17 bases outside the gene matches. The germline V gene encodes CDR1 SEHNR and CDR2 FQNEAQ (reference sequence). The CDR3 consists of 18 residues. This CDR3 is CASSLGLSSGGASYAQYF. DNA of the CDR3: TGTGCCAGCAGCTTAGGTCTCTCCAGCGGGGGGGCGTCGTATGCGCAGTATTTT.

In its sample, this clone was seen once. The V gene is TRBV11-2, the J gene TRBJ1-5; TRBD1 matches at 8 bases. Per the germline V gene, CDR1 is SGHAT and CDR2 is FQNNGV. The CDR3 contains 14 residues. With 5 bases clipped from V and 6 bases from J, the junction kept 6 bases outside the gene matches. The CDR3 region is CASSPSGGLQPQHF. CDR3 bases: TGTGCCAGCAGCCCGTCAGGGGGCCTTCAGCCCCAGCATTTT.

V gene TRBV5-1 combines with J gene TRBJ1-1, with D possibly TRBD1 on 5 matching bases. CDR1 and CDR2 (germline): SGHRS, YFSETQ. The V and J ends lost 3 bases and 8 bases respectively, with 26 bases between them. The CDR3 length is 17 residues. The CDR3 DNA follows: TGCGCCAGCAGCTCGGGACTGGAGGCTATAGTCCTTAGCGAAGCTTTCTTT. Amino acid sequence: CASSSGLEAIVLSEAFF. Full variable domain (rest looked up from reference TRBV5-1 and TRBJ1-1): KAGVTQTPRYLIKTRGQQVTLSCSPISGHRSVSWYQQTPGQGLQFLFEYFSETQRNKGNFPGRFSGRQFSNSRSEMNVSTLELGDSALYLCASSSGLEAIVLSEAFFGQGTRLTVV.

In this sample, this clone is medium-sized. The chain combines TRBV19 with TRBJ2-6, with D unresolved. The germline V and J ends were trimmed by 9 bases and 2 bases, with 14 bases remaining between them. CDR1 is LNHDA, CDR2 SQIVND, per germline (reference sequence). CDR3 length: 15 amino acids. CDR3 sequence reads: CASRRYDTGANVLTF. CDR3 in DNA: TGTGCCAGCCGCCGGTACGACACTGGGGCCAACGTCCTGACTTTC.

A few counts support this clone. This chain links TRBV7-2 with TRBJ2-2, with 10 bases fitting TRBD1. The germline V gene has CDR1 SGHTA and CDR2 FQGNSA. The CDR3 runs to 16 residues. V was clipped by 3 bases and J by 6 bases; unmatched bases: 7. CDR3 sequence (DNA): TGTGCCAGCAGCTTTCCCAAGGGACAGGGGTCCGGGGAGCTGTTTTTT. It specifies CASSFPKGQGSGELFF.

The chain joins TRBV19 to TRBJ2-3; 8 bases fit TRBD2. This CDR3 is built from 13 residues. V shed 6 bases, J shed 4 bases, and the junction held 3 bases outside the gene matches. CDR1 and CDR2 (germline): LNHDA, SQIVND (reference sequence). The CDR3 nucleotides are TGTGCCAGTAGCGGGACTAGTTCAGATACGCAGTATTTT. Translation gives CASSGTSSDTQYF.

This chain joins TRBV9 and TRBJ1-4; 8 positions match TRBD1. CDR3 length: 14 residues. V shed 3 bases, J shed 5 bases, and the junction held 3 bases outside the gene matches. Germline assignment: CDR1 SGDLS and CDR2 YYNGEE. This CDR3 is CASSEDRDNEKLFF. The CDR3 DNA is TGTGCCAGCAGCGAGGACAGGGACAATGAAAAACTGTTTTTT.

The chain uses TRBV5-4 and TRBJ2-2; perhaps TRBD2 as D (6 bases). This CDR3 comprises 14 residues. V lost 9 bases, J lost 5 bases, and 17 bases lay in between. Per germline, CDR1 SGHNT and CDR2 YYREEE (reference sequence). In DNA form, the CDR3 reads TGTGCCATCAATCGGAGGGTAGGGACCGGGGAGCTGTTTTTT. This translates into CAINRRVGTGELFF.

The chain carries TRBV3-1 (or the pseudogene TRBV3-2) and TRBJ1-4, with 8 bases identical to TRBD1. The CDR3 has 15 amino acids. Germline loops: CDR1 LGHDT, CDR2 YNNKEL (reference sequence). The junction had 7 bases not matched to a gene; V was cut back by 4 bases and J by 6 bases. CDR3 protein: CASSPRQGNYEKLFF. Written as DNA, the CDR3 is TGTGCCAGCAGCCCCAGACAGGGGAACTATGAAAAACTGTTTTTT.